This T cell receptor beta chain was sequenced in a study of blood T cell repertoires in COVID-19. Study-level information: The United States, Italy and Spain were the sources of the acute and convalescent COVID-19 samples. T cells, B-cell-depleted T cells, or PBMCs supplied cDNA or gDNA.

The CDR3 is 17 amino acids. CDR1 is SGHTA and CDR2 is FQGNSA in the germline V gene. V was clipped by 2 bases and J by 0 bases, with 15 bases between them. As processed by the authors: It was from reference gene primer amplification that nucleated cell counts were estimated. Repertoires were generated with immunoSEQ multiplex PCR, while TCRdb's copy carries only in-frame clones and drops some. The V and J calls and clone size come from that table; D and trimming were worked out from the DNA. The profile shows around 480,000 clones, roughly 88% of them singletons. While infection was still active, Seattle patients were enrolled and then followed longitudinally.

The specimen was peripheral blood. The origin of this receptor is a woman in her forties or fifties with COVID-19, enrolled during active disease. The chain combines TRBV7-2 with TRBJ2-3, with D possibly being TRBD2 (6 bases). CDR3 sequence reads: CASSLQSSALSTDTQYF. The DNA of the CDR3 is TGTGCCAGCAGCTTACAGTCTAGCGCGCTGAGCACAGATACGCAGTATTTT.